The rows below give T cell receptor beta chains drawn from one sample of a study of blood T cell repertoires in COVID-19. TCRdb's copy holds only in-frame clones and misses some; the assay was immunoSEQ multiplex PCR. Among 70,000 to 90,000 clones listed, more than 80% were seen once. Sequencing was carried out using peripheral blood. Source of these receptors: a human donor in a cohort sampled during active COVID-19. Both conserved end residues are part of each CDR3. D genes are given only for firm matches. Some rows have no size entry. The others give once, few or many, or a class for an expanded clone.

18	-	TRBV10-2	TRBJ2-6	-	TGCGCCAGCACCGAGGGGTGGGGGACTCGCTCTGGGGCCAACGTCCTGACTTTC	CASTEGWGTRSGANVLTF
13	-	TRBV27	TRBJ1-3	-	TGTGCCAGCAGTTTAGGGAGGGGGGGCACCATATATTTT	CASSLGRGGTIYF
15	once	TRBV6-5	TRBJ2-4	-	TGTGCCAGCAGAGAGTTAGCGAGCCCCCAAAACATTCAGTACTTC	CASRELASPQNIQYF
13	-	TRBV20-1	TRBJ1-5	-	TGCAGTGCTAGTGAGGGAGGCAATCAGCCCCAGCATTTT	CSASEGGNQPQHF
13	few	TRBV4-3	TRBJ1-5	-	TGCGCCAGCAGCCAAGGAGGGGAGGGCGTCCGGCATTTT	CASSQGGEGVRHF
15	-	TRBV19	TRBJ1-5	TRBD1	TGTGCCAGTATCCGGGACAGCCATAGCAATCAGCCCCAGCATTTT	CASIRDSHSNQPQHF
13	once	TRBV12-3/TRBV12-4	TRBJ2-2	-	TGTGCCAGCAGTTTACTCGTCACCGGGGAGCTGTTTTTT	CASSLLVTGELFF
16	-	TRBV6-2/TRBV6-3	TRBJ1-2	TRBD1	TGTGCCAGCAGCCCTAGGGGACAGGGCAGTGGCTATGGCTACACCTTC	CASSPRGQGSGYGYTF
14	-	TRBV10-3	TRBJ2-5	-	TGTGCCATCAGTGAGTCGCCGGGGCAAGAGACCCAGTACTTC	CAISESPGQETQYF
12	-	TRBV2	TRBJ1-1	-	TGTGCCAGCAGTGAAAAGGGGGAGTTGGCTTTCTTT	CASSEKGELAFF
12	once	TRBV30	TRBJ1-6	-	TGTGCCTGGACAGGGTATAATTCACCCCTCCACTTT	CAWTGYNSPLHF
16	-	TRBV6-1	TRBJ1-1	TRBD1	TGTGCCAGCAGTGGCCGGGACAGGGGGCCGAACACTGAAGCTTTCTTT	CASSGRDRGPNTEAFF
12	-	TRBV6-5	TRBJ2-7	-	TGTGCCAGCAGTTACGGAGGTTTCGAGCAGTACTTC	CASSYGGFEQYF
15	-	TRBV25-1	TRBJ1-2	-	TGTGCCAGCAGCGTAACAGGGCTAAATAACTATGGCTACACCTTC	CASSVTGLNNYGYTF
14	once	TRBV18	TRBJ1-1	-	TGTGCCAGCTCACCACAGGGATCGGGGACTGAAGCTTTCTTT	CASSPQGSGTEAFF
12	few	TRBV29-1	TRBJ1-2	TRBD1	TGCAGCGTTGCCCAGGGGGCAAATGGCTACACCTTC	CSVAQGANGYTF
15	-	TRBV28	TRBJ1-5	-	TGTGCCAGCAGTTTAGGGCAGATAGTGAACTTTCCCCAGCATTTT	CASSLGQIVNFPQHF